The clone carrying this T cell receptor beta chain was observed a handful of times. The target antigen is unknown. The sample originates from a study of identical twins. Findings and limits, study-wide: Without tracking the same donors, conclusions rested on cross-sectional statistical analysis.

Trimming cost V 6 bases and J 5 bases, with 14 bases left between them. The CDR3 contains 14 residues. A single record per CDR3 protein comes from TCRdb applying MiXCR to the 5' RACE reads. The table has around 650,000 distinct CDR3 sequences, around 7.5% seen once. A further study also used this sample, focusing on yellow fever vaccine responses in identical twins.

The genes are TRBV12-3 or TRBV12-4 and TRBJ1-5, with D uncertain. The sequenced sample was PBMCs. This sequence was found in a woman under 30 in good health. This chain's CDR3 is CASRVSRMDQPQHF. CDR3 coding DNA: TGTGCCAGCAGAGTCTCGCGCATGGATCAGCCCCAGCATTTT.